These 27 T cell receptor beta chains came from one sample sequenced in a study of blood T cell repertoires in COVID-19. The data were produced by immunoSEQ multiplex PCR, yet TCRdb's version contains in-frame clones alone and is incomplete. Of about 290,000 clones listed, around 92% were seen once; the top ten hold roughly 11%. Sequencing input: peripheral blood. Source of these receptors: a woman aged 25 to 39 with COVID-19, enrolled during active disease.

CDR3 sequence: CASSLQGRGEKLFF. DNA for the CDR3: TGTGCCAGCAGTTTACAGGGAAGGGGTGAAAAACTGTTTTTT. V gene TRBV27 combines with J gene TRBJ1-4, with D possibly being TRBD1 (5 bases). Germline assignment: CDR1 MNHEY and CDR2 SMNVEV (reference sequence). This CDR3 region has 14 residues. Trimming removed 2 bases from V and 7 bases from J, with 11 bases in between. The full variable domain, in which reference TRBV27 and TRBJ1-4 provide the parts outside the CDR3, is EAQVTQNPRYLITVTGKKLTVTCSQNMNHEYMSWYRQDPGLGLRQIYYSMNVEVTDKGDVPEGYKVSRKEKRNFPLILESPSPNQTSLYFCASSLQGRGEKLFFGSGTQLSVL.

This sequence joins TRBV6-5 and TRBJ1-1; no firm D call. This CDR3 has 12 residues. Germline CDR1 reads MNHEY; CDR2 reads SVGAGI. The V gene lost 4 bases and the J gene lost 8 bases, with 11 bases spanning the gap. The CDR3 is CASSLGSGEAFF. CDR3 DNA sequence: TGTGCCAGCAGTTTGGGCAGTGGAGAAGCTTTCTTT.

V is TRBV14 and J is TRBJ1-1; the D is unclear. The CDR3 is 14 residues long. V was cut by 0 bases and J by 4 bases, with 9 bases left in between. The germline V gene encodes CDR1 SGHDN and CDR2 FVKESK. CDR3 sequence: CASSQDRLSTEAFF. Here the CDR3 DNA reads TGTGCCAGCAGCCAAGATCGTCTTAGCACTGAAGCTTTCTTT.

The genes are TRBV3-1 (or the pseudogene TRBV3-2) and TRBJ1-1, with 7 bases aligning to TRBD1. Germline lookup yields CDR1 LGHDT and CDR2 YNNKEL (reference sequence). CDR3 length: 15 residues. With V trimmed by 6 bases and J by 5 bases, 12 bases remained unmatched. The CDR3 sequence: CASRQQAGGGTEAFF. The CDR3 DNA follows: TGTGCCAGCAGACAGCAGGCAGGGGGAGGAACTGAAGCTTTCTTT.

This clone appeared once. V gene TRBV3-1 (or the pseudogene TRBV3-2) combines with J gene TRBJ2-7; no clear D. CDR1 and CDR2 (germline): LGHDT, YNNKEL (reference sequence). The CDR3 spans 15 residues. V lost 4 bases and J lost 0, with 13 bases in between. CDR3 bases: TGTGCCAGCAGCCCCCGACACGGTGACTCCTACGAGCAGTACTTC. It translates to CASSPRHGDSYEQYF.

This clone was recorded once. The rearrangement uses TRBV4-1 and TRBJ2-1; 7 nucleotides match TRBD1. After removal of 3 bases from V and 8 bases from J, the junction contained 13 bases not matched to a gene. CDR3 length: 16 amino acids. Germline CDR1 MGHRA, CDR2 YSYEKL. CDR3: CASSQPRDRPLDEQFF. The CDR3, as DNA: TGCGCCAGCAGCCAGCCCCGGGACAGACCTTTGGATGAGCAGTTCTTC.

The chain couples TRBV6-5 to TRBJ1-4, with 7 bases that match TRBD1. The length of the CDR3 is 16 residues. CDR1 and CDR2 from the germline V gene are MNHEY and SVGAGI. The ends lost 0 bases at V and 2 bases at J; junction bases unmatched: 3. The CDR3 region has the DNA TGTGCCAGCAGTTACTCGAGGGGGCGGACTAATGAAAAACTGTTTTTT. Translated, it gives CASSYSRGRTNEKLFF.

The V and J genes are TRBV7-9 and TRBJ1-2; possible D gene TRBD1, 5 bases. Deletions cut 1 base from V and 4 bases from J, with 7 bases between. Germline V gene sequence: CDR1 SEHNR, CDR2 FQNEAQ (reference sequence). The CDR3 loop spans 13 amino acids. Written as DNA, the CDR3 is TGTGCCAGCAGCTTAGGGACAATCTATGGCTACACCTTC. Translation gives CASSLGTIYGYTF. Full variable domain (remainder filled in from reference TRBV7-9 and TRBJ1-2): DTGVSQNPRHKITKRGQNVTFRCDPISEHNRLYWYRQTLGQGPEFLTYFQNEAQLEKSRLLSDRFSAERPKGSFSTLEIQRTEQGDSAMYLCASSLGTIYGYTFGSGTRLTVV.

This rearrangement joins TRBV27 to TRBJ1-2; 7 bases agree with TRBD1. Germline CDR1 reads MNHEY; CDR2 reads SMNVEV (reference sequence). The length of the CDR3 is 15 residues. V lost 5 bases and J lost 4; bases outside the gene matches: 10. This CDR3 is CASSPPGTAFYGYTF. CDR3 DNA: TGTGCCAGCAGTCCCCCCGGGACAGCCTTCTATGGCTACACCTTC.

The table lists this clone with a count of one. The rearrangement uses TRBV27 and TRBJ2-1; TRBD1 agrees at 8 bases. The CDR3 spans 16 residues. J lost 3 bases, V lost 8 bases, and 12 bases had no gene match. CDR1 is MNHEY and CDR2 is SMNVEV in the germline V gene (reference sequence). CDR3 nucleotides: TGTGCCAGCTATACGAGCGGTGGGACAGGCTACAATGAGCAGTTCTTC. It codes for CASYTSGGTGYNEQFF.

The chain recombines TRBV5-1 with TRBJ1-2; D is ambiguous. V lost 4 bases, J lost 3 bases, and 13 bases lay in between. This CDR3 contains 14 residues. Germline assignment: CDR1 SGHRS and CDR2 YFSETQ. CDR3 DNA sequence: TGCGCCAGCAGCCCTCGCCGGGTGTACTATGGCTACACCTTC. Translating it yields CASSPRRVYYGYTF.

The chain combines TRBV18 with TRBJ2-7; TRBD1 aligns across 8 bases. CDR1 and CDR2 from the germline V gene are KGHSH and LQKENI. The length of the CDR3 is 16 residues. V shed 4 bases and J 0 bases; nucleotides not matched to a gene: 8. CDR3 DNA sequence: TGTGCCAGCTCACGGACGGCAGGACAGGGCTCCTACGAGCAGTACTTC. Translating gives CASSRTAGQGSYEQYF.

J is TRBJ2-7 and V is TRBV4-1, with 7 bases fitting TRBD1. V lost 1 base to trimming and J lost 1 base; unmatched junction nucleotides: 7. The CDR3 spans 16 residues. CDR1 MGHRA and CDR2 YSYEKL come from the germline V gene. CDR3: CASSQVGTALSYEQYF. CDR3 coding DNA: TGCGCCAGCAGCCAAGTGGGGACAGCACTTTCCTACGAGCAGTACTTC.

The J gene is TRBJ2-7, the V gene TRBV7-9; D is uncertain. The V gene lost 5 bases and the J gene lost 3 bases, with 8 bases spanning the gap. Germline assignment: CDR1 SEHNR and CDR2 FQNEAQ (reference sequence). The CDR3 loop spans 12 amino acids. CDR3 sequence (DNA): TGTGCCAGCAGCGTTGACTTCTACGAGCAGTACTTC. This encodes CASSVDFYEQYF.

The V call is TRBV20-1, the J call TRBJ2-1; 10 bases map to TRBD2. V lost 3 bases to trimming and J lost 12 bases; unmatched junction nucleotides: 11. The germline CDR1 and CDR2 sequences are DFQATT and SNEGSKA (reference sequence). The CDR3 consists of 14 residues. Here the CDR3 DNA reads TGCAGTGCTAGTTGGACTAGCGGAGGTCGAGGGCAGTTCTTC. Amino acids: CSASWTSGGRGQFF.

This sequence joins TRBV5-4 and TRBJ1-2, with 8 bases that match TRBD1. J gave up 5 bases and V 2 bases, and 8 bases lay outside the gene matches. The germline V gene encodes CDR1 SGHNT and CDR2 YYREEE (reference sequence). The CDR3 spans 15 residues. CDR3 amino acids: CASSFSLTGDYGYTF. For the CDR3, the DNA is TGTGCCAGCAGCTTCAGTTTGACAGGGGATTATGGCTACACCTTC.

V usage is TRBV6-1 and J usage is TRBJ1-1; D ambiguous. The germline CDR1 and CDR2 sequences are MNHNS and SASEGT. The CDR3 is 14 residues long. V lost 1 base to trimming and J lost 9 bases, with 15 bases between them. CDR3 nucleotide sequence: TGTGCCAGCAGTGAAGTGTCGACATCGTTTAAAGCTTTCTTT. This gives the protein CASSEVSTSFKAFF.

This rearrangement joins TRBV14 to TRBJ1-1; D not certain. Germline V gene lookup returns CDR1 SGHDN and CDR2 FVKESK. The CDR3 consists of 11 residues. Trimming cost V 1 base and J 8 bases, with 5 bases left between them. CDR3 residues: CASSQAVEAFF. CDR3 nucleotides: TGTGCCAGCAGCCAAGCCGTAGAAGCTTTCTTT. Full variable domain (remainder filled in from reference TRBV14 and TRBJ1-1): EAGVTQFPSHSVIEKGQTVTLRCDPISGHDNLYWYRRVMGKEIKFLLHFVKESKQDESGMPNNRFLAERTGGTYSTLKVQPAELEDSGVYFCASSQAVEAFFGQGTRLTVV.

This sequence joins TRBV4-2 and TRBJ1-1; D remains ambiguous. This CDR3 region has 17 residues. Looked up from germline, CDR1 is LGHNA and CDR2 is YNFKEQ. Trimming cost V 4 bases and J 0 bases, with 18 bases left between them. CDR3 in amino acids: CASSPNVNRAMNTEAFF. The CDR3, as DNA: TGTGCCAGCAGCCCCAACGTAAACAGAGCCATGAACACTGAAGCTTTCTTT.

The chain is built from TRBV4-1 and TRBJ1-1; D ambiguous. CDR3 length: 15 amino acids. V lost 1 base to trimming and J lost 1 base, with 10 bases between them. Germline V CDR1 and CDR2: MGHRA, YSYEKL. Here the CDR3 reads CASSQGQVSNTEAFF. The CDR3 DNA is TGCGCCAGCAGCCAAGGCCAGGTCTCGAACACTGAAGCTTTCTTT.

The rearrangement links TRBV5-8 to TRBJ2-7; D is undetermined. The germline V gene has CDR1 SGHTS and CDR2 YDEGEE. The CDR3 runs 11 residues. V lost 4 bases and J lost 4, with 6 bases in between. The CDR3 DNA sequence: TGTGCCAGCAGCCTCGTGTACGAGCAGTACTTC. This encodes CASSLVYEQYF.

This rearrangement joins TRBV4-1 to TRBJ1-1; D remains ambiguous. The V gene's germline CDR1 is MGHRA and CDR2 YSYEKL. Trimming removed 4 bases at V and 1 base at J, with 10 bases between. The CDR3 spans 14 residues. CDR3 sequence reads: CASSLPTANTEAFF. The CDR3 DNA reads TGCGCCAGCAGCCTACCGACTGCGAACACTGAAGCTTTCTTT.

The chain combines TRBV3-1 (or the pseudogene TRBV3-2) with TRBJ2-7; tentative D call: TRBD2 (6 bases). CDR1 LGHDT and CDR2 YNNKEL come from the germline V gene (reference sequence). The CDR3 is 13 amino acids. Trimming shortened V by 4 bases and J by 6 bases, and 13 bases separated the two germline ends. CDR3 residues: CASSLTGVGEQYF. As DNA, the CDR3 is TGTGCCAGCAGCCTAACGGGGGTGGGCGAGCAGTACTTC.

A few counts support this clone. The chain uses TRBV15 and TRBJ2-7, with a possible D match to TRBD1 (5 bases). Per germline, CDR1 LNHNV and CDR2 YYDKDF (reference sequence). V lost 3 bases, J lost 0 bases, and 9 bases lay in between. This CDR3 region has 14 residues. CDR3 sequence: CATSSDRSSYEQYF. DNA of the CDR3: TGTGCCACCAGCAGCGACAGAAGCTCCTACGAGCAGTACTTC.

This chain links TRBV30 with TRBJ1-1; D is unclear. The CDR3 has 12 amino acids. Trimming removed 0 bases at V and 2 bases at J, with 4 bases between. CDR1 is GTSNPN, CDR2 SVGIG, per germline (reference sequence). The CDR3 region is CAWSVTNTEAFF. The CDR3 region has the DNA TGTGCCTGGAGTGTGACTAACACTGAAGCTTTCTTT.

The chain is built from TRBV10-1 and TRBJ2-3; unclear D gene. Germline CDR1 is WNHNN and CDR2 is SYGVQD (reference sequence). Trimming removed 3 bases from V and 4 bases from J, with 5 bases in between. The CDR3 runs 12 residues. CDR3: CASSDPSDTQYF. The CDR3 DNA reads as TGCGCCAGCAGTGACCCCTCAGATACGCAGTATTTT.

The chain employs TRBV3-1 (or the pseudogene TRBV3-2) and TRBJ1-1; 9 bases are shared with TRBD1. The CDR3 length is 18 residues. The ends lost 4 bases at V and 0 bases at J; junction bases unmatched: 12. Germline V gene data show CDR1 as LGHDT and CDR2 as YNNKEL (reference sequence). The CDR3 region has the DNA TGTGCCAGCAGCCTGTCGCGAAGGACAGGGGCCGTGAACACTGAAGCTTTCTTT. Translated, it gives CASSLSRRTGAVNTEAFF.